This record covers a single T cell receptor beta chain. Germline CDR1 reads KGHDR; CDR2 reads SFDVKD. The CDR3 loop spans 14 amino acids. Trimming cost V 4 bases and J 2 bases, with 10 bases left between them. Sequencing was performed with immunoSEQ multiplex PCR; in TCRdb, only in-frame clones are kept and a portion is missing. The sample holds roughly 400,000 clones, roughly 90% seen once. These data originate in a study of blood T cell repertoires in COVID-19. This sequence joins TRBV24-1 and TRBJ1-2; D might be TRBD1 (5 bases). The receptor comes from a woman between 40 and 50 years old who had been exposed to COVID-19. Sequenced material: PBMCs or T cells enriched from blood (not recorded which). The CDR3 protein is CATSEGGSNYGYTF. CDR3 sequence (DNA): TGTGCCACCAGTGAGGGGGGGTCCAACTATGGCTACACCTTC.